The 18 T cell receptor beta chains presented below share a single source sample, sequenced in a study of T cell responses to AZD1222 COVID-19 vaccine. TCRdb's table, derived via immunoSEQ multiplex PCR, lists solely in-frame clones and lacks some. The sample lists approximately 100,000 clones, 90% to 95% seen once, with over 40% in the top ten. The specimen was peripheral blood, collected on day 0 of AZD1222 vaccination. The receptors stem from an adult in good health.

DNA of the CDR3: TGTGCCAGCAGCCAAGGTCGCGGGGGTTGGAATGAGCAGTTCTTC. As protein: CASSQGRGGWNEQFF. The genes are TRBV4-2 and TRBJ2-1, with 7 bases matching TRBD2. Germline V gene lookup returns CDR1 LGHNA and CDR2 YNFKEQ. The J segment lost 7 bases and the V segment lost 1 base, leaving 7 bases of the junction unmatched. This CDR3 spans 15 amino acids.

V usage is TRBV9 and J usage is TRBJ2-1; D is unresolved. V was shortened by 3 bases and J by 4 bases, with 17 bases between the two germline ends. This CDR3 region has 16 residues. Per germline, CDR1 SGDLS and CDR2 YYNGEE. The CDR3 spells CASSALGDVLYNEQFF. Written as DNA, the CDR3 is TGTGCCAGCAGCGCCCTTGGCGACGTCCTTTACAATGAGCAGTTCTTC.

There are a few counts of this clone. V is TRBV4-1 and J is TRBJ2-7; tentatively, D is TRBD1 or TRBD2 (5 bases each). Germline lookup yields CDR1 MGHRA and CDR2 YSYEKL. CDR3 length equals 13 residues. Trimming removed 4 bases at V and 6 bases at J, with 13 bases between. The CDR3 nucleotides are TGCGCCAGCAGCCCAATCGGGGCGGGCGAGCAGTACTTC. Its translation: CASSPIGAGEQYF.

J is TRBJ2-7 and V is TRBV7-3; 8 nucleotides align to TRBD1. The CDR3 has 17 residues. CDR1 is SGHTA and CDR2 is FQGTGA in the germline V gene. Trimming took 7 bases from V and 1 from J; bases not matched to a gene: 15. CDR3: CASTTRGAGGQSYEQYF. CDR3 coding DNA: TGTGCCAGCACCACCCGAGGGGCAGGGGGCCAGTCCTACGAGCAGTACTTC.

This clone was observed once. The J gene is TRBJ2-5, the V gene TRBV6-2 or TRBV6-3; a possible D gene is TRBD2 (6 bases). The V and J ends lost 2 bases and 2 bases respectively, with 9 bases between them. Germline V gene sequence: CDR1 MNHEY, CDR2 SVGEGT. The CDR3 runs to 14 residues. The CDR3, as DNA: TGTGCCAGCAGTTACGGACTACAACAAGAGACCCAGTACTTC. Its translation is CASSYGLQQETQYF.

The genes are TRBV19 and TRBJ2-7; 7 bases match TRBD1. The trim removed 0 bases at V and 6 bases at J, leaving 8 bases unmatched. Germline V lookup: CDR1 LNHDA, CDR2 SQIVND (reference sequence). CDR3 size: 15 residues. CDR3 DNA sequence: TGTGCCAGTAGTATAGATGGAACAGGGGCCCGCGAGCAGTACTTC. Translated: CASSIDGTGAREQYF.

The rearrangement joins TRBV2 to TRBJ2-7; no clear D gene. Trimming took off 3 bases at V and 0 bases at J, with 12 bases between the two ends. This CDR3 region has 15 residues. CDR1 is SNHLY and CDR2 is FYNNEI in the germline V gene. CDR3 sequence reads: CASSDLTASSYEQYF. CDR3 sequence (DNA): TGTGCCAGCAGTGACCTCACAGCCTCCTCCTACGAGCAGTACTTC.

J is TRBJ2-7 and V is TRBV29-1; D may correspond to TRBD1 or TRBD2 (6 bases each). V lost 4 bases and J lost 4, with 14 bases in between. This CDR3 comprises 13 residues. From germline, CDR1 is SQVTM and CDR2 ANQGSEA. The CDR3 here is CSVGRVGGYEQYF. CDR3 DNA: TGCAGCGTTGGGAGGGTAGGGGGGTACGAGCAGTACTTC.

The chain is built from TRBV7-9 and TRBJ2-1; D gene uncertain. Germline V gene lookup returns CDR1 SEHNR and CDR2 FQNEAQ (reference sequence). CDR3 length: 14 residues. The V gene lost 3 bases and the J gene lost 4 bases, with 10 bases spanning the gap. The DNA of the CDR3 is TGTGCCAGCAGCTTTTCCGAGGCTTACAATGAGCAGTTCTTC. Translation: CASSFSEAYNEQFF.

The chain is built from TRBV6-4 and TRBJ2-1, with 10 bases lining up with TRBD2. The junction had 4 bases not matched to a gene; V was cut back by 5 bases and J by 3 bases. The CDR3 sequence is 15 residues long. Germline CDR1 is MRHNA and CDR2 is SNTAGT. The CDR3 spells CASSPGTSVYNEQFF. The CDR3 DNA reads as TGTGCCAGCAGTCCCGGGACTAGCGTCTACAATGAGCAGTTCTTC.

The DNA for the CDR3 is TGTGCCTGGAGTCTGCACTATGGCTACACCTTC. It is translated as CAWSLHYGYTF. This rearrangement joins TRBV30 to TRBJ1-2; D remains unclear. The CDR3 runs to 11 residues. CDR1 is GTSNPN, CDR2 SVGIG, per germline (reference sequence). Trimming pared 2 bases from V and 3 bases from J, leaving 4 bases between.

This rearrangement joins TRBV4-3 to TRBJ2-1, with D perhaps matching TRBD1 or TRBD2 (5 bases each). Germline CDR1 and CDR2: LGHNA and YSLEER. The CDR3 sequence is 17 residues long. The V and J ends lost 0 bases and 3 bases respectively, with 15 bases between them. The DNA of the CDR3 is TGCGCCAGCAGCCAAGAGGTAGCTGGGACCCTCTACAATGAGCAGTTCTTC. Protein: CASSQEVAGTLYNEQFF.

The chain is built from TRBV7-9 and TRBJ2-3, with D perhaps given as TRBD1 or TRBD2 (5 bases each). The CDR3 totals 13 residues. V lost 5 bases, J lost 1 base, and 7 bases lay in between. Germline CDR1 SEHNR, CDR2 FQNEAQ (reference sequence). The CDR3, as DNA: TGTGCCAGCAGCCTGGGGGGCACAGATACGCAGTATTTT. Translating it yields CASSLGGTDTQYF.

The V call is TRBV10-3, the J call TRBJ2-7; no definite D call. V was trimmed by 4 bases and J by 6 bases, leaving 13 bases between them. Germline lookup yields CDR1 ENHRY and CDR2 SYGVKD. The CDR3 is 13 residues long. This CDR3 reads CAISVFQASEQYF. In nucleotides, the CDR3 is TGTGCCATCAGTGTGTTTCAGGCCAGCGAGCAGTACTTC.

V is TRBV7-9 and J is TRBJ1-4, with D possibly matching TRBD1 (5 bases). The germline V gene encodes CDR1 SEHNR and CDR2 FQNEAQ (reference sequence). The CDR3 contains 14 residues. V shed 5 bases and J shed 4 bases, with 11 bases lying between them. The CDR3 DNA is TGTGCCAGCAGCCTGACAGAGATTAATGAAAAACTGTTTTTT. Protein: CASSLTEINEKLFF.

The J gene is TRBJ1-2, the V gene TRBV21-1. TRBV21-1 is a pseudogene. There are 11 residues in the CDR3. The CDR3 region is CASSPDYGYTF. The CDR3 bases are TGTGCCAGCAGTCCGGACTATGGCTACACCTTC.

This chain uses TRBV5-4 with TRBJ2-3; D not resolved. The V and J ends lost 0 bases and 0 bases respectively, with 8 bases between them. CDR1 is SGHNT and CDR2 is YYREEE in the germline V gene (reference sequence). The CDR3 is made up of 15 amino acids. CDR3 bases: TGTGCCAGCAGCTTGGACAGATCTAGCACAGATACGCAGTATTTT. Translating it yields CASSLDRSSTDTQYF.

The chain recombines TRBV7-8 with TRBJ2-3; D may be TRBD1 (6 bases). The V end was cut by 1 base, the J end by 7 bases, with 18 bases between. Germline CDR1 and CDR2: SGHVS and FQNEAQ. This CDR3 has 16 amino acids. In nucleotides, the CDR3 is TGTGCCAGCAGCTTAGGGAGAGGGGGAGAGGGTTATACGCAGTATTTT. This encodes CASSLGRGGEGYTQYF.